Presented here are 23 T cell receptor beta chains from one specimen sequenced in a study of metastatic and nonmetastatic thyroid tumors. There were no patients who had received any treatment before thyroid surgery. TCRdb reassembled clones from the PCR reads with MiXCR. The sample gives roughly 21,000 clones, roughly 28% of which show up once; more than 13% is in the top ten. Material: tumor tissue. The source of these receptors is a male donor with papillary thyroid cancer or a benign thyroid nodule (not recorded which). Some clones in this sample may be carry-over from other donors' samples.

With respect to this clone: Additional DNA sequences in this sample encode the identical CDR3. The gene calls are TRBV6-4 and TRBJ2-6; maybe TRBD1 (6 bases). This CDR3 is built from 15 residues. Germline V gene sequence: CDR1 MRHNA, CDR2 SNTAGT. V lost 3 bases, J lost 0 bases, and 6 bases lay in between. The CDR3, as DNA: TGTGCCAGCAGTGAGGACAGCTCTGGGGCCAACGTCCTGACTTTC. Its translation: CASSEDSSGANVLTF.

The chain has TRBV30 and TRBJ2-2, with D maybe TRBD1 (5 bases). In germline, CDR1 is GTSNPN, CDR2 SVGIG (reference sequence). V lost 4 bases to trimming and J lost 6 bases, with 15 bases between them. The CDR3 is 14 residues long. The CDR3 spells CAWNQGLRAGELFF. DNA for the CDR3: TGTGCCTGGAATCAGGGCCTGCGAGCCGGGGAGCTGTTTTTT.

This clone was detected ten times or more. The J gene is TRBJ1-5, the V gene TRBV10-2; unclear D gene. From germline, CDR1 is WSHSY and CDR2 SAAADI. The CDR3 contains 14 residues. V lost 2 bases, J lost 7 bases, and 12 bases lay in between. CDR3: CASSETRLDQPQHF. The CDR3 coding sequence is TGCGCCAGCAGTGAGACCAGGCTGGACCAGCCCCAGCATTTT.

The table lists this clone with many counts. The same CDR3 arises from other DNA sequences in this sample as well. Here the CDR3 reads CASSREGQQLFF. In DNA form, the CDR3 reads TGTGCCAGCAGCCGGGAGGGACAGCAACTGTTTTTT. This chain links TRBV3-1 with TRBJ1-4; the match to TRBD1 covers 7 bases. Trimming removed 4 bases from V and 12 bases from J; junction bases left unmatched: 5. The CDR3 runs 12 residues. Germline V lookup: CDR1 LGHDT, CDR2 YNNKEL (reference sequence).

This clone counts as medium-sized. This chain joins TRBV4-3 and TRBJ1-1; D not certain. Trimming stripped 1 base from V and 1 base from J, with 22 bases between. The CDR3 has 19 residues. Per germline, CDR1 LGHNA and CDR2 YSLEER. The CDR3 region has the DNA TGCGCCAGCAGCCAAGGAGGAGGGTATTGGCCGAAGAAGAACACTGAAGCTTTCTTT. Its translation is CASSQGGGYWPKKNTEAFF.

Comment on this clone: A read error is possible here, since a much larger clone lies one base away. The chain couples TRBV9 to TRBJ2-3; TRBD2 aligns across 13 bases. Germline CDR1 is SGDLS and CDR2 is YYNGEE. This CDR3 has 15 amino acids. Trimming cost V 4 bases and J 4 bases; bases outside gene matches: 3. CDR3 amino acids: CASSTSGRAADTQYF. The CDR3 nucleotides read TGTGCCAGCAGCACTAGCGGGAGGGCCGCAGATACGCAGTATTTT.

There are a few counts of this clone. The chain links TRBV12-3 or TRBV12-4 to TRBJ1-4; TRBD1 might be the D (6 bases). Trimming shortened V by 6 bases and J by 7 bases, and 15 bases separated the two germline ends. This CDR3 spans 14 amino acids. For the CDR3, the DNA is TGTGCCAGCAGGCTCGGACAGTTAGCTGAAAAACTGTTTTTT. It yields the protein CASRLGQLAEKLFF.

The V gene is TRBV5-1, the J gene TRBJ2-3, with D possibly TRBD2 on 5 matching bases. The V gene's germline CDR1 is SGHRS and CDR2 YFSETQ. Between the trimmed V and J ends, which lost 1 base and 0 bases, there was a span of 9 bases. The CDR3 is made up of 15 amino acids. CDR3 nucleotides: TGCGCCAGCAGCTTGCAGACTACTAGCACAGATACGCAGTATTTT. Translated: CASSLQTTSTDTQYF.

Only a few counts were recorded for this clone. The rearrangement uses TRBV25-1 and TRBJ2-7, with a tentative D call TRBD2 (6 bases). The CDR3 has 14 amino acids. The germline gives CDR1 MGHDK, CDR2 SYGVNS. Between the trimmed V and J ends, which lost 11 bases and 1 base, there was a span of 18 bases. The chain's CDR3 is CARRAGWGSYEQYF. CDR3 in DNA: TGTGCCCGCCGCGCGGGGTGGGGGTCCTACGAGCAGTACTTC.

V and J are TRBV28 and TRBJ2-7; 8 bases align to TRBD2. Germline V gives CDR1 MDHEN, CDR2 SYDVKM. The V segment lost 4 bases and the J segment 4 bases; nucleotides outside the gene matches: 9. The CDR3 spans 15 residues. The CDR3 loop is CASSSFGGRPYEQYF. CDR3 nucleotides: TGTGCCAGCAGTTCTTTTGGCGGGAGGCCTTACGAGCAGTACTTC.

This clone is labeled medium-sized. This chain's CDR3 is CATSRDRAEQYF. CDR3 bases: TGTGCCACCAGCAGAGATCGGGCCGAGCAGTACTTC. V usage is TRBV15 and J usage is TRBJ2-7; D is undetermined. The CDR3 totals 12 residues. Germline V gives CDR1 LNHNV, CDR2 YYDKDF (reference sequence). V shed 0 bases and J shed 6 bases, with 6 bases lying between them.

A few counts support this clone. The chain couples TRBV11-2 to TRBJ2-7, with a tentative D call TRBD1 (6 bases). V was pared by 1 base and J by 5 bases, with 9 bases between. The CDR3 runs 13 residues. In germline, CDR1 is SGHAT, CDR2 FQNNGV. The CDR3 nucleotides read TGTGCCAGCAGCTTAGGGGGGCGCCACGAGCAGTACTTC. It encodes CASSLGGRHEQYF.

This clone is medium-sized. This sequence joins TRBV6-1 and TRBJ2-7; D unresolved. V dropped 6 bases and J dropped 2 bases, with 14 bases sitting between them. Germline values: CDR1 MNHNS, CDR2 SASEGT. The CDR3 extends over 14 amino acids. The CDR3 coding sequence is TGTGCCAGCAGCCGATCCGGTTCCACCTACGAGCAGTACTTC. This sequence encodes CASSRSGSTYEQYF.

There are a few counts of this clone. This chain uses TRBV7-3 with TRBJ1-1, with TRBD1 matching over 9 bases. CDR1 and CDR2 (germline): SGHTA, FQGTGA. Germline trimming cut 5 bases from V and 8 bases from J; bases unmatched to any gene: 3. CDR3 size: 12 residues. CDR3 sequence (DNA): TGTGCCAGCAGCGTAGGGACAGGGGAAGCTTTCTTT. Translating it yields CASSVGTGEAFF.

CDR3 DNA: TGTGCCAGCAAGGGGATGGGGGCACCCCTCCACTTT. This codes for CASKGMGAPLHF. The chain combines TRBV27 with TRBJ1-6; maybe TRBD1 (5 bases). There are 12 residues in the CDR3. Per germline, CDR1 MNHEY and CDR2 SMNVEV (reference sequence). Between the trimmed V and J ends, which lost 7 bases and 11 bases, there was a span of 12 bases.

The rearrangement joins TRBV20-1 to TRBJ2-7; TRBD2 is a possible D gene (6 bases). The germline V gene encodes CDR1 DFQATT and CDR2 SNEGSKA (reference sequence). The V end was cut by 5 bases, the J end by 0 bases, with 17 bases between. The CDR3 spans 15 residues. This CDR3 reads CSARPQRALSYEQYF. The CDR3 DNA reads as TGCAGTGCTCGCCCACAGCGGGCCCTCTCCTACGAGCAGTACTTC.

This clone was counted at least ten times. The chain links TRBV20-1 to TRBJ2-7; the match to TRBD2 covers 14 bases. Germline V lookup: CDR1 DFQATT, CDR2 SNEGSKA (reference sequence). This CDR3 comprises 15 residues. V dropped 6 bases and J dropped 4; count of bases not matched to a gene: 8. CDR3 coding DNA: TGCAGTGCCCACGCGGGACTAGCGGGAGCTTACGAGCAGTACTTC. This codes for CSAHAGLAGAYEQYF.

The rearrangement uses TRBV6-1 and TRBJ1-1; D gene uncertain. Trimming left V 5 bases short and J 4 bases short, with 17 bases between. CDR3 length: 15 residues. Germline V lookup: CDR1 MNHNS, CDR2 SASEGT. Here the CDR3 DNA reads TGTGCCAGCAGTAAATACCCCGCCGGCGGCACTGAAGCTTTCTTT. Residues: CASSKYPAGGTEAFF.

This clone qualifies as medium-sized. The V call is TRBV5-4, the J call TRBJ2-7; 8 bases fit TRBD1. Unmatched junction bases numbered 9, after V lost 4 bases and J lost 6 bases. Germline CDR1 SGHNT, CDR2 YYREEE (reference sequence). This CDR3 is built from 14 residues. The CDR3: CASSPGQGLSEQYF. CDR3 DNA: TGTGCCAGCAGCCCAGGACAGGGCCTCTCCGAGCAGTACTTC. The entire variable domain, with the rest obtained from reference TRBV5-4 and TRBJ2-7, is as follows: ETGVTQSPTHLIKTRGQQVTLRCSSQSGHNTVSWYQQALGQGPQFIFQYYREEENGRGNFPPRFSGLQFPNYSSELNVNALELDDSALYLCASSPGQGLSEQYFGPGTRLTVT.

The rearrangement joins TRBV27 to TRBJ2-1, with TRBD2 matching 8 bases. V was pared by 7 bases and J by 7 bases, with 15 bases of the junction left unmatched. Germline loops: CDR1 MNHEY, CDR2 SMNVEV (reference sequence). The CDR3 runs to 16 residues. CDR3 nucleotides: TGTGCCAGCACAGAGCTTAGCGGGACATTTCGGAATGAGCAGTTCTTC. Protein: CASTELSGTFRNEQFF.

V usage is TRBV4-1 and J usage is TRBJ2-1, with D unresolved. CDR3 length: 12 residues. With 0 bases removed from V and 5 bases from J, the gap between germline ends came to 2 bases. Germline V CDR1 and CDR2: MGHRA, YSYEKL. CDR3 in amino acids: CASSQENNEQFF. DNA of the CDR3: TGCGCCAGCAGCCAAGAAAACAATGAGCAGTTCTTC.

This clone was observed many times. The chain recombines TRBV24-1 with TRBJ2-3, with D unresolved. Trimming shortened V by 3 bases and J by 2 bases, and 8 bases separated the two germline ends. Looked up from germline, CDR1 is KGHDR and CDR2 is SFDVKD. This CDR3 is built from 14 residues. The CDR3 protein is CATSDLQDTDTQYF. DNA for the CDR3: TGTGCCACCAGTGATCTCCAGGACACAGATACGCAGTATTTT.

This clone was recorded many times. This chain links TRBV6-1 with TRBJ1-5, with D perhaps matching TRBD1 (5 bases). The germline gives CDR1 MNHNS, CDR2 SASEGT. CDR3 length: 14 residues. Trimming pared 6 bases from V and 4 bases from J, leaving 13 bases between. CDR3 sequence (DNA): TGTGCCAGCAGGCCATTGGGGGGTAATCAGCCCCAGCATTTT. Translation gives CASRPLGGNQPQHF.